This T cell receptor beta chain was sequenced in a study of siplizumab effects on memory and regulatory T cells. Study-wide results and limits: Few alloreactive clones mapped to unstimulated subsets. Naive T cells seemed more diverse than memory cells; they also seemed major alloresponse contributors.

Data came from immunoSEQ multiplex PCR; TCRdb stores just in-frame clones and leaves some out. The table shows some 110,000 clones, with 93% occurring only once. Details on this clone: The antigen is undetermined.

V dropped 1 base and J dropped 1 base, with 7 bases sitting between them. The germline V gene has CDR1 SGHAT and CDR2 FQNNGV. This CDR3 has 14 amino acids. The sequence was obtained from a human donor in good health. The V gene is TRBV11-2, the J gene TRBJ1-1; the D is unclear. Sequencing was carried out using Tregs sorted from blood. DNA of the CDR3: TGTGCCAGCAGCTTAGTTTCGCCGAACACTGAAGCTTTCTTT. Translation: CASSLVSPNTEAFF.